This T cell receptor (beta chain) was profiled in a study of monozygotic twins with inflammatory bowel disease. Study-level findings and limits: No one strong IBD-associated signal or clonotype was supported. Added variability in patient repertoires may stem from differing immunosuppressive treatments.

To note about this clonotype: No antigen is known for it.

Eight separate reactions for every sample produced the cDNA. TCRdb reanalyzed the 5' RACE reads and collapses them to one entry per CDR3 protein, without DNA. The sample holds roughly 330,000 distinct CDR3 sequences. Blood, about 2.5 ml, was drawn per donor. This CDR3 spans 13 amino acids. Germline loops: CDR1 SQVTM, CDR2 ANQGSEA. The receptor comes from a human donor with ulcerative colitis or Crohn's disease, or a healthy co-twin of an affected twin (not recorded which). The J gene is TRBJ1-2, the V gene TRBV29-1; TCRdb calls TRBD1, which cannot be checked without DNA. The sequenced sample was blood. This CDR3 is CSVETDRRDGYTF.